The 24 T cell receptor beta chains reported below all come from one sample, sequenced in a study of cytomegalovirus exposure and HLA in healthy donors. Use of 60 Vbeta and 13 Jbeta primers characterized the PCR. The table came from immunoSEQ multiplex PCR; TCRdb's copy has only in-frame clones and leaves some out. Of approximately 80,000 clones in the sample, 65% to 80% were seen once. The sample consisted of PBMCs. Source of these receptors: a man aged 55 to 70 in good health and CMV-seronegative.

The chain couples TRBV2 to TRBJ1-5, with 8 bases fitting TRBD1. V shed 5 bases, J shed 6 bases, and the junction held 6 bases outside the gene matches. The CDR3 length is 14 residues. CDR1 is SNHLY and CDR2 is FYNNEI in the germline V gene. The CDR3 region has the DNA TGTGCCAGCAGTTCGTTGCAGGGGGCTCAGCCCCAGCATTTT. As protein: CASSSLQGAQPQHF. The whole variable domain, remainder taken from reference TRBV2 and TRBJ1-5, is EPEVTQTPSHQVTQMGQEVILRCVPISNHLYFYWYRQILGQKVEFLVSFYNNEISEKSEIFDDQFSVERPDGSNFTLKIRSTKLEDSAMYFCASSSLQGAQPQHFGDGTRLSIL.

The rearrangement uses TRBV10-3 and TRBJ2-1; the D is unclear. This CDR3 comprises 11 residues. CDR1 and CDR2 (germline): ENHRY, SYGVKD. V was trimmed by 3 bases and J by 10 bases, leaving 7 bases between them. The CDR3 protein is CAISELLEQFF. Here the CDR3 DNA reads TGTGCCATCAGTGAACTCTTGGAGCAGTTCTTC.

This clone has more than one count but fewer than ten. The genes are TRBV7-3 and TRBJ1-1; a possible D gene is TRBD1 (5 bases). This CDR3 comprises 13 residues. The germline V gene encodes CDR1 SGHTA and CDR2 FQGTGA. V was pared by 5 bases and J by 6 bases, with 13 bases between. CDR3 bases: TGTGCCAGCAGCCTATCCTGGGGCGCTGAAGCTTTCTTT. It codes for CASSLSWGAEAFF.

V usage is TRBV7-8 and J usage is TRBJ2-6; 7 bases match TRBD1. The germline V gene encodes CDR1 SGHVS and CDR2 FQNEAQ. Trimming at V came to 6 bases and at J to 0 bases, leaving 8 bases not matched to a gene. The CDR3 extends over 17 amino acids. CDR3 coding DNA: TGTGCCAGCAGTCGTGACAGGGACAACTCTGGGGCCAACGTCCTGACTTTC. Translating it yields CASSRDRDNSGANVLTF.

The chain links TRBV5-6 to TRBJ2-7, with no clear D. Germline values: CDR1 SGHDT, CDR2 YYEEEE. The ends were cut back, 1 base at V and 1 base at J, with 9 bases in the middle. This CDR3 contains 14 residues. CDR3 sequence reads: CASSLLGESYEQYF. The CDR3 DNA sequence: TGTGCCAGCAGCTTGCTAGGCGAATCCTACGAGCAGTACTTC.

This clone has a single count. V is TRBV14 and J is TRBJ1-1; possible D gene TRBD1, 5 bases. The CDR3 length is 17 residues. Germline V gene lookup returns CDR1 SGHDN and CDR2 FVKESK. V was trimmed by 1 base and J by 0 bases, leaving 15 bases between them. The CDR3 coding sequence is TGTGCCAGCAGCCAAGGCCCTCAGGGTGGGATGAACACTGAAGCTTTCTTT. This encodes CASSQGPQGGMNTEAFF.

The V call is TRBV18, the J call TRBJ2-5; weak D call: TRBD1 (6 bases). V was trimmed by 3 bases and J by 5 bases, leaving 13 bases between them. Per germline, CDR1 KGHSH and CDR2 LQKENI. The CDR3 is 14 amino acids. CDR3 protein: CASSPLPGAETQYF. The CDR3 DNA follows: TGTGCCAGCTCACCTCTCCCAGGGGCTGAGACCCAGTACTTC.

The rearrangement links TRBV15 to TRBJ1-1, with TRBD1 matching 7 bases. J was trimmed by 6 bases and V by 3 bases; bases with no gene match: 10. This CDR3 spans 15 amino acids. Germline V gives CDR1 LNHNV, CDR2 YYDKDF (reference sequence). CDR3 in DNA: TGTGCCACCAGCAGTTCAACAGGGGTCGCGGCTGAAGCTTTCTTT. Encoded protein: CATSSSTGVAAEAFF. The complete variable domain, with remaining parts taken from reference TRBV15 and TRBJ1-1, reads DAMVIQNPRYQVTQFGKPVTLSCSQTLNHNVMYWYQQKSSQAPKLLFHYYDKDFNNEADTPDNFQSRRPNTSFCFLDIRSPGLGDTAMYLCATSSSTGVAAEAFFGQGTRLTVV.

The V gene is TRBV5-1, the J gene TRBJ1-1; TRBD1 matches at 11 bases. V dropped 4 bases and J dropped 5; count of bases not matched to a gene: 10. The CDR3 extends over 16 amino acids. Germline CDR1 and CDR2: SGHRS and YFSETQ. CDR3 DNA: TGCGCCAGCAGCCTCAGGACAGGGGGCCAGGGGACTGAAGCTTTCTTT. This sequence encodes CASSLRTGGQGTEAFF.

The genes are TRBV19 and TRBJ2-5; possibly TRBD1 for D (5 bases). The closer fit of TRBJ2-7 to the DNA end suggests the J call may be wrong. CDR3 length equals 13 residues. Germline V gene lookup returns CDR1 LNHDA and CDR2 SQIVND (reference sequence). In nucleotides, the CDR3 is TGTGCCAGTAGTATTAAGGGGTTTCACGAGCAGTACTTC. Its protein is CASSIKGFHEQYF.

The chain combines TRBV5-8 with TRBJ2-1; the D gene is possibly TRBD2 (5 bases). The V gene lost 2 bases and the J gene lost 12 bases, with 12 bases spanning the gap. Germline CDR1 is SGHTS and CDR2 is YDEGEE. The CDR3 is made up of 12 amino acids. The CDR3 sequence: CASSFPPGGQFF. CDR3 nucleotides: TGTGCCAGCAGCTTCCCTCCCGGAGGGCAGTTCTTC. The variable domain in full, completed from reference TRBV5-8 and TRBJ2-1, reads EAGVTQSPTHLIKTRGQQATLRCSPISGHTSVYWYQQALGLGLQFLLWYDEGEERNRGNFPPRFSGRQFPNYSSELNVNALELEDSALYLCASSFPPGGQFFGPGTRLTVL.

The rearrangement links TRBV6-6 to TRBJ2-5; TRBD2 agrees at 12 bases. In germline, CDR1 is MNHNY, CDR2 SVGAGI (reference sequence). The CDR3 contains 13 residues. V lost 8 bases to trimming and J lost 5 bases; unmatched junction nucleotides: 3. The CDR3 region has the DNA TGTGCCAGCCTAGCGGGGGGGACGGAGACCCAGTACTTC. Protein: CASLAGGTETQYF.

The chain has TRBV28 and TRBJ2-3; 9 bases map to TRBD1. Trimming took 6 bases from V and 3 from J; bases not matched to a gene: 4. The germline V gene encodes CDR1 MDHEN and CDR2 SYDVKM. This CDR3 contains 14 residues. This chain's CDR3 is CASRQGAGTDTQYF. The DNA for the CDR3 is TGTGCCAGCAGACAGGGGGCGGGTACAGATACGCAGTATTTT.

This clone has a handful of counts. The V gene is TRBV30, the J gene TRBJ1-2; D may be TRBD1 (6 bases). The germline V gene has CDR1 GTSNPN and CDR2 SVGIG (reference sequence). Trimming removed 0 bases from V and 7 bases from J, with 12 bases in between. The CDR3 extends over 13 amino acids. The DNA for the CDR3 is TGTGCCTGGAGTGTTTCGGGGGGCTCTGGCTACACCTTC. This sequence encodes CAWSVSGGSGYTF.

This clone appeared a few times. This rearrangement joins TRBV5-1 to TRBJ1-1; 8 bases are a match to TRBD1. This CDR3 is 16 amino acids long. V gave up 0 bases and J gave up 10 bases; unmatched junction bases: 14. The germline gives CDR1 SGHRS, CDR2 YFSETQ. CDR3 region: CASSLETGAVMGRAFF. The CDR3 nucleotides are TGCGCCAGCAGCTTGGAGACAGGGGCGGTTATGGGGCGAGCTTTCTTT.

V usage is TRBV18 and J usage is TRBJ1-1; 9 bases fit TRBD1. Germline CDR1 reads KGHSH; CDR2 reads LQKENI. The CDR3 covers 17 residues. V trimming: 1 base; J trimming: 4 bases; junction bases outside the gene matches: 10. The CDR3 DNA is TGTGCCAGCTCACCACGAATCCCGGACAGGGGCGGCACTGAAGCTTTCTTT. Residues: CASSPRIPDRGGTEAFF.

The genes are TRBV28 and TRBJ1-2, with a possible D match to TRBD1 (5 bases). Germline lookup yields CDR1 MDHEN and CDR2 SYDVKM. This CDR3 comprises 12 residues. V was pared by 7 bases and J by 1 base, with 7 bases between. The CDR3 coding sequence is TGTGCCAGCAACGACAGTAACTATGGCTACACCTTC. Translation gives CASNDSNYGYTF.

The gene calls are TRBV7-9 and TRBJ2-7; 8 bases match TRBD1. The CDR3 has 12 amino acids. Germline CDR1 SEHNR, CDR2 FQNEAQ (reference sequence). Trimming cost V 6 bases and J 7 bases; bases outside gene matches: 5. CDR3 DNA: TGTGCCAGCAGTCGACAGGGGCGGGAGCAGTACTTC. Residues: CASSRQGREQYF.

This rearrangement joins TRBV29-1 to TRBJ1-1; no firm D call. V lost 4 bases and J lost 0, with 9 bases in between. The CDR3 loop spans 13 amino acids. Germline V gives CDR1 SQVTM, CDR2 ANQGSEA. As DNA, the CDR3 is TGCAGCGTTGTGGCACAGTTGAACACTGAAGCTTTCTTT. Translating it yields CSVVAQLNTEAFF. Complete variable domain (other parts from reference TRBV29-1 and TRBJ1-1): SAVISQKPSRDICQRGTSLTIQCQVDSQVTMMFWYRQQPGQSLTLIATANQGSEATYESGFVIDKFPISRPNLTFSTLTVSNMSPEDSSIYLCSVVAQLNTEAFFGQGTRLTVV.

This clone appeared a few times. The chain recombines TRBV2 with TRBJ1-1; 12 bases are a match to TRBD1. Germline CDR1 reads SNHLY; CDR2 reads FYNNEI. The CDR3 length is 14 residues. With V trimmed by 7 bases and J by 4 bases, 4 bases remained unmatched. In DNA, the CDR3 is TGTGCCAGCACCGGGACAGGGGGCCTCACTGAAGCTTTCTTT. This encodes CASTGTGGLTEAFF.

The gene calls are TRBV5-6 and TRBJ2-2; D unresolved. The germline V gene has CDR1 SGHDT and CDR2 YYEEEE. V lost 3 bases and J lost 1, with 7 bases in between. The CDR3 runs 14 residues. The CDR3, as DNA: TGTGCCAGCAGCTCCAGGTTGAACACCGGGGAGCTGTTTTTT. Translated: CASSSRLNTGELFF.

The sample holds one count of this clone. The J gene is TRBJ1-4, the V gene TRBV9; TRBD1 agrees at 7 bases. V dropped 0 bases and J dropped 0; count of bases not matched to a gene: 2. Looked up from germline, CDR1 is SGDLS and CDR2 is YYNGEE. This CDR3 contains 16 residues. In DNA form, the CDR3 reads TGTGCCAGCAGCGTAGGGACAGGATCAACTAATGAAAAACTGTTTTTT. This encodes CASSVGTGSTNEKLFF.

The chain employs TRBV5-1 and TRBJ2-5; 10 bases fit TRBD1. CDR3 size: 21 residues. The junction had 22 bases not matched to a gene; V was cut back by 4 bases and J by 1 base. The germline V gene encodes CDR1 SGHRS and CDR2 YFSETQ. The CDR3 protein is CASSAGTGVGGFAGPQETQYF. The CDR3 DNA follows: TGCGCCAGCAGCGCCGGGACAGGGGTCGGCGGGTTCGCGGGCCCCCAAGAGACCCAGTACTTC.

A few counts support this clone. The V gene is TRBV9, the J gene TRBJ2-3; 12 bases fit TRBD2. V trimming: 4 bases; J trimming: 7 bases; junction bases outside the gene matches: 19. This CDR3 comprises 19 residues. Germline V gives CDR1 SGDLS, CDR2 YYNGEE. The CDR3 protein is CASSPRSLAGGVFTNTQYF. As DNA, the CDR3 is TGTGCCAGCAGCCCCCGTAGCCTAGCGGGGGGGGTATTTACGAATACGCAGTATTTT.